The sequence of this T cell receptor (beta chain) was determined in a study of prognosis after radiotherapy for stage I lung cancer. Background on the study: Without exception, patients with non-small cell lung cancer were deemed medically inoperable. In this cohort, no one received concurrent therapy with stereotactic body radiotherapy.

The count of this clonotype is one. The antigen remains unidentified. This may come from a read error, since a much larger clone is one base off. J gave up 5 bases and V 5 bases, and 13 bases lay outside the gene matches. The CDR3 has 16 residues. Germline V gene data show CDR1 as SGHVS and CDR2 as FQNEAQ. Findings and caveats of the study: After stereotactic body radiation therapy, patients with later distant metastases showed lower Shannon entropy.

Amplification of TCR beta CDR3 from genomic DNA used two-round multiplex PCR. Used in first-round PCR were primers specific to each TRBV and TRBJ gene. Each CDR3 protein gets one entry after TCRdb re-called the multiplex PCR reads with MiXCR. This sample has fewer than 30,000 distinct CDR3 sequences; more than 45% occur once, and the top ten carry approximately 15%. This receptor was taken from a donor over 45 with non-small cell lung cancer. Sequenced material: PBMCs, taken before or after stereotactic body radiation therapy (not recorded which). The chain is built from TRBV7-8 and TRBJ2-5, with TRBD2 matching over 8 bases. The CDR3 loop is CASSTRLARGHETQYF. The CDR3 nucleotides are TGTGCCAGCAGCACCCGACTAGCGCGGGGGCATGAGACCCAGTACTTC.